This TCR beta chain was obtained from a study of cytomegalovirus exposure and HLA in healthy donors. The PCR employed 60 Vbeta primers together with 13 Jbeta primers. Profiled with immunoSEQ multiplex PCR; TCRdb holds only in-frame clones, not every one. The table has 150,000 or so clones, roughly 79% seen once. V lost 3 bases to trimming and J lost 5 bases; unmatched junction nucleotides: 4. Germline loops: CDR1 KGHSH, CDR2 LQKENI. The CDR3 covers 14 residues. The rearrangement uses TRBV18 and TRBJ2-7, with 10 bases identical to TRBD1. This sequence was found in a man aged 40-49 years in good health and CMV-seronegative. Sequenced input: PBMCs. The DNA of the CDR3 is TGTGCCAGCTCACCCGGGACAGGGGTTGACGAGCAGTACTTC. Residues: CASSPGTGVDEQYF.